The next 2 T cell receptor beta chains were all read from a single sample in a study of early T cells in non-severe SARS-CoV-2 infection. TCRdb redid the calling of the 5' RACE reads with MiXCR, one entry per CDR3 protein. Among roughly 64,000 distinct CDR3 sequences listed, roughly 13% were seen once. The specimen was whole blood. These receptors were collected from an adult who was a healthcare worker with PCR-confirmed SARS-CoV-2 infection or an uninfected control (not recorded which).

This clonotype has more than one count but fewer than ten. This rearrangement joins TRBV20-1 to TRBJ1-6; tentative D call: TRBD1 (5 bases). The CDR3 has 13 amino acids. Germline CDR1 is DFQATT and CDR2 is SNEGSKA (reference sequence). With 5 bases removed from V and 4 bases from J, the gap between germline ends came to 9 bases. CDR3 region: CSASQGYNSPLHF. The CDR3 DNA reads TGCAGTGCTTCTCAGGGTTATAATTCACCCCTCCACTTT.

This clonotype was picked up a small number of times. The gene calls are TRBV7-9 and TRBJ1-2; 7 nucleotides align to TRBD1. The CDR3 spans 16 residues. J lost 6 bases, V lost 1 base, and 11 bases had no gene match. Looked up from germline, CDR1 is SEHNR and CDR2 is FQNEAQ (reference sequence). CDR3 nucleotides: TGTGCCAGCAGCTTAGGCGACAGGGATTTTGGAGATGGCTACACCTTC. Its translation: CASSLGDRDFGDGYTF.